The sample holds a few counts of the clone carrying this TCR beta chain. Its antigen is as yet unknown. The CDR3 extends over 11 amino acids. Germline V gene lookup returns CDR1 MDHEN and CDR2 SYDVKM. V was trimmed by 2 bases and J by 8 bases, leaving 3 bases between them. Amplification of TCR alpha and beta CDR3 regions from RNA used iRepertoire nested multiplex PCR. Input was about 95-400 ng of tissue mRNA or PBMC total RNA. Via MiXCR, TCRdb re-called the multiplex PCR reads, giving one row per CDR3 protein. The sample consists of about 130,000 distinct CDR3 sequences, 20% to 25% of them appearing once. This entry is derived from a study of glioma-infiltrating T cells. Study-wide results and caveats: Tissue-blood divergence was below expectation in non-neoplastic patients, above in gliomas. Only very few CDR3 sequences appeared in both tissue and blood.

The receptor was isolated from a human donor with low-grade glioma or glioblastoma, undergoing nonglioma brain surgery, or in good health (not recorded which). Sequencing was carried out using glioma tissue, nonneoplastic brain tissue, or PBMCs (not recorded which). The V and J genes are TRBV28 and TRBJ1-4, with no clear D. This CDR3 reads CASSLSEKLFF. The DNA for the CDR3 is TGTGCCAGCAGTTTAAGCGAAAAACTGTTTTTT. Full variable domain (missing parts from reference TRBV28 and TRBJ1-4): DVKVTQSSRYLVKRTGEKVFLECVQDMDHENMFWYRQDPGLGLRLIYFSYDVKMKEKGDIPEGYSVSREKKERFSLILESASTNQTSMYLCASSLSEKLFFGSGTQLSVL.